This TCR beta chain was documented in a study of identical twins. With respect to this clonotype: Its antigen remains unknown.

TCRdb ran MiXCR on the 5' RACE reads and lists one entry per CDR3 protein. Of about 190,000 distinct CDR3 sequences listed, approximately 15% are singletons. Whole-study results and caveats: Out-of-frame alpha sequences that twins shared showed excess low generation probability.

This CDR3 has 18 amino acids. Trimming shortened V by 0 bases and J by 2 bases, and 14 bases separated the two germline ends. The V gene's germline CDR1 is LGHNA and CDR2 YSLEER. Healthy Caucasian donors formed the entire cohort. These data also formed part of another study, on T cells expressing NK-cell markers. That work states: Restricting sorting to alpha-beta TCR T cells was achieved in several experiments by an anti-gamma-delta TCR antibody. Certain NKG2C+ T cell clones were expanded, and their HCMV specificity remained unclear.

The sequenced sample was CD8+ T cells sorted from blood. The chain links TRBV4-3 to TRBJ2-6, with D possibly matching TRBD1 (5 bases). The clonotype originates from a woman aged 18 to 35 in good health. The CDR3 coding sequence is TGCGCCAGCAGCCAAGATGAAGACAGTCAAGCTGGGGCCAACGTCCTGACTTTC. This encodes CASSQDEDSQAGANVLTF.